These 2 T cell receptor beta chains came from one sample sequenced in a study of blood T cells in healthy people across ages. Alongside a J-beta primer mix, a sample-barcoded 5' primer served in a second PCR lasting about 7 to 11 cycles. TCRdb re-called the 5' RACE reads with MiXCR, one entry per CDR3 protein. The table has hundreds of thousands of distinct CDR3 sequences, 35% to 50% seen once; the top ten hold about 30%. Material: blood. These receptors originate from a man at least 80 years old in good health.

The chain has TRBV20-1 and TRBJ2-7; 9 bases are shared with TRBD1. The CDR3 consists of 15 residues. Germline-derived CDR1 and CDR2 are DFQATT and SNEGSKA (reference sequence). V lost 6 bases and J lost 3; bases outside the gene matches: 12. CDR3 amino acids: CSAGTGTGRIYEQYF. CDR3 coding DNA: TGCAGTGCAGGTACCGGGACAGGGCGAATCTACGAGCAGTACTTC.

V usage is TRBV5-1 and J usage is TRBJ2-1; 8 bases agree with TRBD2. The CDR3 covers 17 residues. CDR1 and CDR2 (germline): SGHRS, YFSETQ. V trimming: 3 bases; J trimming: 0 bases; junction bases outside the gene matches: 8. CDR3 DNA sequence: TGCGCCAGCAGCTCCTATTCGGGGGGGGGCTCCTACAATGAGCAGTTCTTC. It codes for CASSSYSGGGSYNEQFF.